The present T cell receptor beta chain was sequenced within a study of cytomegalovirus exposure and HLA in healthy donors. Background on the study: T cells numbering 150 million to 200 million yielded approximately 100 million unique TCR beta sequences in an earlier analysis.

Findings and limits, study-wide: Available immune exposure information was restricted to CMV serostatus only. An analysis done earlier found most TCR beta V segments productive about 87% or about 30% of the time. It was reportedly the case that the classifier diagnosed cytomegalovirus status with high specificity and sensitivity.

Vbeta (60) and Jbeta (13) primers were used in the PCR. TCRdb's table, derived via immunoSEQ multiplex PCR, lists solely in-frame clones and lacks some. The table includes about 200,000 clones, approximately 78% detected once. As concerns this clone: Antigen specificity is unknown.

The CDR3 is 13 amino acids. Germline V gene data show CDR1 as SGHNT and CDR2 as YYREEE (reference sequence). Trimming left V 2 bases short and J 4 bases short, with 6 bases between. The sequencing sample was made of PBMCs. The chain recombines TRBV5-4 with TRBJ1-4, with no clear D. This TCR was recovered from a woman in her 40s in good health and CMV-seronegative. CDR3 in amino acids: CASSLSFNEKLFF. The CDR3, as DNA: TGTGCCAGCAGCTTAAGCTTTAATGAAAAACTGTTTTTT. The whole variable domain, remainder taken from reference TRBV5-4 and TRBJ1-4, is ETGVTQSPTHLIKTRGQQVTLRCSSQSGHNTVSWYQQALGQGPQFIFQYYREEENGRGNFPPRFSGLQFPNYSSELNVNALELDDSALYLCASSLSFNEKLFFGSGTQLSVL.